The rows below give T cell receptor beta chains drawn from one sample of a study of early T cells in non-severe SARS-CoV-2 infection. TCRdb independently ran MiXCR on the 5' RACE reads; one entry per CDR3 protein. The sample records tens of thousands of distinct CDR3 sequences, roughly 11% being singletons. The specimen comprised whole blood, sampled at baseline. The receptors stem from an adult who was a healthcare worker with PCR-confirmed SARS-CoV-2 infection or an uninfected control (not recorded which). CDR3s include the opening cysteine and the closing phenylalanine or tryptophan. A D gene is named only where the DNA matches it firmly. The listing skips clone size in some rows; elsewhere it reads once, few, many or a size class.

- TRBJ2-3 - TRBV10-2 TGCGCCAGCAGTGAGTTAGATACGCAGTATTTT CASSELDTQYF
many TRBJ2-7 - TRBV21-1 TGTGCCAGCAGCATTGAGGGTCGAGGGGAGCAGTACTTC CASSIEGRGEQYF
few TRBJ2-3 - TRBV20-1 TGCAGTGCAAGGGACCCGGGGCCGGATACGCAGTATTTT CSARDPGPDTQYF
- TRBJ1-4 - TRBV3-1 TGTGCCAGCAGCCAGCGCCGGGTGGAGGAAAAACTGTTTTTT CASSQRRVEEKLFF
many TRBJ2-1 - TRBV18 TGTGCCAGCTCTCCATTACCTGTGGCGGGAAGGTATGAGCAGTTCTTC CASSPLPVAGRYEQFF
few TRBJ2-1 TRBD2 TRBV9 TGTGCCAGCAGCGTAACTAGCGGGAGACAACGGGTTGAGCAGTTCTTC CASSVTSGRQRVEQFF
- TRBJ2-3 - TRBV20-1 TGCAGTGGCCGGGACTCCTTCACAGATACGCAGTATTTT CSGRDSFTDTQYF
- TRBJ1-2 TRBD1 TRBV7-2 TGTGCCAGCAGCTTAGTTGGGACAGGCCCCAACTATGGCTACACCTTC CASSLVGTGPNYGYTF
many TRBJ2-7 - TRBV11-2 TGTGCCAGCAGCGTACGACTAGTCACCTACGAGCAGTACTTC CASSVRLVTYEQYF
few TRBJ1-1 - TRBV29-1 TGCAGCGTTTCCCGGGACTCAGCTGAAGCTTTCTTT CSVSRDSAEAFF
few TRBJ2-3 TRBD2 TRBV20-1 TGCAGTGCTAGAGCGGTAGCGGGGGCCCATATTAGCACAGATACGCAGTATTTT CSARAVAGAHISTDTQYF
many TRBJ2-4 TRBD2 TRBV4-2 TGTGCCAGCAGCCAAGGCGTAGCGGGGGAAAACATTCAGTACTTC CASSQGVAGENIQYF
many TRBJ2-3 TRBD2 TRBV19 TGTGCCGCCGGGAGGAGGGCAGATACGCAGTATTTT CAAGRRADTQYF
- TRBJ1-1 TRBD1 TRBV5-1 TGCGCCAGCAGCAGAGAAGGACAGGGAAGCACTGAAGCTTTCTTT CASSREGQGSTEAFF
few TRBJ1-5 - TRBV6-1 TGTGCCAGCACCAGCAGCAATCAGCCCCAGCATTTT CASTSSNQPQHF
many TRBJ2-5 - TRBV20-1 TGCAGTGTAGCAGACCAAGAGACCCAGTACTTC CSVADQETQYF
- TRBJ2-1 - TRBV6-2/TRBV6-3 TGTGCCAGCAACAGACATGGTGAGCAGTTCTTC CASNRHGEQFF
few TRBJ2-3 - TRBV28 TGTGCCAGCCGGGACCTCGGTACGCAGTATTTT CASRDLGTQYF
- TRBJ1-4 - TRBV19 TGTGCCAGTAGTATCCCGGGGGTCGACGAAAAACTGTTTTTT CASSIPGVDEKLFF
few TRBJ1-1 - TRBV2 TGTGCCAGCACCGGTCAGACGGGGACTGAAGCTTTCTTT CASTGQTGTEAFF
many TRBJ2-7 TRBD1 TRBV9 TGTGCCAGCAGCCCAGGACAGGGTTCGGGGGAGCAGTACTTC CASSPGQGSGEQYF
- TRBJ2-3 - TRBV5-1 TGCGCCAGCAGCAGCTCGGGGGCTAGCACAGATACGCAGTATTTT CASSSSGASTDTQYF
few TRBJ2-4 TRBD1 TRBV7-3 TGTGCCAGCAGCGCGTACAGGGGAAACATTCAGTACTTC CASSAYRGNIQYF
many TRBJ2-5 TRBD2 TRBV20-1 TGCAGTGCTACTTTAGCGGGAGGCACGGCGGAGACCCAGTACTTC CSATLAGGTAETQYF
- TRBJ2-7 - TRBV12-3/TRBV12-4 TGTGCCAGCAGTTTAACAGGCGGCCACGAGCAGTACTTC CASSLTGGHEQYF
few TRBJ2-3 TRBD2 TRBV2 TGTGCCAGCATTTCTAGCGGGGTTGAAGATACGCAGTATTTT CASISSGVEDTQYF
many TRBJ2-7 TRBD1 TRBV4-2 TGTGCCAGCAGCCGAGAGACAGGGGGCTCCTACGAGCAGTACTTC CASSRETGGSYEQYF
- TRBJ2-2 TRBD2 TRBV6-5 TGTGCCAGCAGTTACCTAGCGGGGGTTTTCGGGGAGCTGTTTTTT CASSYLAGVFGELFF
many TRBJ2-1 - TRBV4-2 TGTGCCAGCAGCCAAGCCGGGACGGTCTACAATGAGCAGTTCTTC CASSQAGTVYNEQFF
many TRBJ1-1 - TRBV20-1 TGCAGTGCCCGGGGACCCTTCGGCACTGAAGCTTTCTTT CSARGPFGTEAFF
few TRBJ1-2 TRBD1 TRBV20-1 TGCAGTGCCAGGGACAGGACCTATGGCTACACCTTC CSARDRTYGYTF
many TRBJ1-1 - TRBV10-3 TGTGCCATCAGTGAGAAGGGGGGGACTGAAGCTTTCTTT CAISEKGGTEAFF
many TRBJ2-2 - TRBV6-2/TRBV6-3 TGTGCCAGCAGTTATATCACGACCGGGGAGCTGTTTTTT CASSYITTGELFF
- TRBJ2-6 - TRBV3-1 TGTGCCAGCAGGTATTCTGGTGCCAACGTCCTGACTTTC CASRYSGANVLTF
many TRBJ2-5 - TRBV5-4 TGTGCCAGCAGCTTGGGAGGGGTCATGCGGGAGACCCAGTACTTC CASSLGGVMRETQYF
many TRBJ2-5 - TRBV6-5 TGTGCCAGCAGCGGACGGTACCAAGAGACCCAGTACTTC CASSGRYQETQYF
many TRBJ2-7 - TRBV29-1 TGCAGCGTCCAAAGCCTGGGGGCCTCCTACGAGCAGTACTTC CSVQSLGASYEQYF
many TRBJ1-4 TRBD1 TRBV20-1 TGCAGTGCTAGTCGGGACAGGGCGGAGGAAAAACTGTTTTTT CSASRDRAEEKLFF
many TRBJ2-1 - TRBV9 TGTGCCAGCAGCGCTAGGGAGAATGAGCAGTTCTTC CASSARENEQFF
many TRBJ1-1 - TRBV6-6 TGTGCCAGCACCAATTCAGTAATTGAAGCTTTCTTT CASTNSVIEAFF